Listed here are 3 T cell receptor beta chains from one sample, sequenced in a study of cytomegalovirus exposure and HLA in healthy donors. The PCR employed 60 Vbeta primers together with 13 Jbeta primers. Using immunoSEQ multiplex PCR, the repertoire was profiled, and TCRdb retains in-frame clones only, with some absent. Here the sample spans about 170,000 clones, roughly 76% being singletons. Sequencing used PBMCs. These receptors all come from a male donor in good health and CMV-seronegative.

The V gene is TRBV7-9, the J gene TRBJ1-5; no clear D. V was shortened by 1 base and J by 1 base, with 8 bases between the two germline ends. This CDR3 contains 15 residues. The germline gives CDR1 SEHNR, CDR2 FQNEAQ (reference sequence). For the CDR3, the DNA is TGTGCCAGCAGCTTAGGGGAGGGCAGCAATCAGCCCCAGCATTTT. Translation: CASSLGEGSNQPQHF.

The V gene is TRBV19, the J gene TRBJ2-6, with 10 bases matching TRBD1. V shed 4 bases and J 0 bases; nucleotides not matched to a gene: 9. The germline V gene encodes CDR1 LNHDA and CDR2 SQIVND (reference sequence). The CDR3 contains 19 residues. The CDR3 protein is CASSTTGGSSISGANVLTF. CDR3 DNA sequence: TGTGCCAGTAGTACGACAGGGGGCTCCAGTATCTCTGGGGCCAACGTCCTGACTTTC. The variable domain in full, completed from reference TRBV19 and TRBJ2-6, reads DGGITQSPKYLFRKEGQNVTLSCEQNLNHDAMYWYRQDPGQGLRLIYYSQIVNDFQKGDIAEGYSVSREKKESFPLTVTSAQKNPTAFYLCASSTTGGSSISGANVLTFGAGSRLTVL.

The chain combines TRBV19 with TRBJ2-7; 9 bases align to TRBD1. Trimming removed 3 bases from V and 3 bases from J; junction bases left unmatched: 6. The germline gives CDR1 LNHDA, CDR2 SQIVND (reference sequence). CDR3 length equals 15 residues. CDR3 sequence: CASSIRGTGFYEQYF. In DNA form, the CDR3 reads TGTGCCAGTAGTATTCGGGGGACAGGGTTCTACGAGCAGTACTTC.